The next 23 T cell receptor beta chains were all read from a single sample in a study of T cells in Graves' hyperthyroidism and ophthalmopathy. Amplification of TCR beta CDR3 regions was performed using RNA transcripts as template. HTBI primers were employed in a first-round RT-PCR of the TCR CDR3. TCRdb ran MiXCR on the multiplex PCR reads and lists one entry per CDR3 protein. This sample yields around 300,000 distinct CDR3 sequences, of which approximately 18% are seen a single time; less than 40% belongs to the top ten. The material sequenced was blood. Source of these receptors: a man aged 45-60 years with Graves' ophthalmopathy.

A few counts support this clonotype. V gene TRBV6-5 combines with J gene TRBJ2-7; 8 bases map to TRBD1. CDR3 length: 14 residues. The V and J ends lost 0 bases and 7 bases, in that order; junction bases with no gene match: 5. CDR1 is MNHEY, CDR2 SVGAGI, per germline. CDR3: CASSYSGQGMEQYF. The CDR3 region has the DNA TGTGCCAGCAGTTACTCTGGACAGGGAATGGAGCAGTACTTC.

The chain combines TRBV12-3 or TRBV12-4 with TRBJ1-4, with D possibly being TRBD1 (6 bases). V was clipped by 7 bases and J by 7 bases, with 7 bases between them. CDR3 length: 11 residues. In nucleotides, the CDR3 is TGTGCCAGCAAGGGGGGTGAAAAACTGTTTTTT. Amino acids: CASKGGEKLFF.

This clonotype was detected a few times. The chain recombines TRBV27 with TRBJ2-1; 14 bases align to TRBD2. The CDR3 has 16 amino acids. The germline gives CDR1 MNHEY, CDR2 SMNVEV (reference sequence). J gave up 8 bases and V 5 bases, and 8 bases lay outside the gene matches. CDR3 protein: CASSPPGLAGVYEQFF. CDR3 DNA sequence: TGTGCCAGCAGTCCCCCGGGACTAGCGGGAGTCTATGAGCAGTTCTTC.

The rearrangement joins TRBV12-3 or TRBV12-4 to TRBJ1-6, with 7 positions matching TRBD1. Trimming took 3 bases from V and 6 from J; bases not matched to a gene: 5. This CDR3 region has 15 residues. The CDR3 here is CASSFRQGGNSPLHF. CDR3 in DNA: TGTGCCAGCAGTTTCCGACAGGGTGGTAATTCACCCCTCCACTTT.

This rearrangement joins TRBV30 to TRBJ1-1; D possibly corresponds to TRBD1 (6 bases). CDR1 is GTSNPN, CDR2 SVGIG, per germline (reference sequence). The CDR3 has 13 amino acids. V was cut by 5 bases and J by 1 base, with 11 bases left in between. CDR3 nucleotide sequence: TGTGCCTGGCAAGGAGGGGGGAACACTGAAGCTTTCTTT. Translated, it gives CAWQGGGNTEAFF.

This clonotype was counted ten times or more. The chain recombines TRBV5-1 with TRBJ1-5; a weak D match, TRBD1 (6 bases). This CDR3 is built from 14 residues. Trimming cost V 0 bases and J 7 bases, with 11 bases left between them. The germline V gene has CDR1 SGHRS and CDR2 YFSETQ. The CDR3 protein is CASSLGQDGQPQHF. CDR3 DNA sequence: TGCGCCAGCAGCTTGGGACAGGACGGCCAGCCCCAGCATTTT.

This clonotype was detected a few times. The chain is built from TRBV5-1 and TRBJ2-7; 9 positions agree with TRBD1. Per germline, CDR1 SGHRS and CDR2 YFSETQ. This CDR3 spans 15 amino acids. Losses at the gene ends were 5 bases for V and 3 bases for J; bases not matched to a gene: 9. CDR3 amino acids: CASRSPGQGYYEQYF. The CDR3 coding sequence is TGCGCCAGCAGATCACCGGGACAGGGTTACTACGAGCAGTACTTC.

Comments on this clonotype: Sequence at one end of the junction differs from germline and may be a read error. The chain uses TRBV6-1 and TRBJ2-1; 7 bases align to TRBD1. Germline V gives CDR1 MNHNS, CDR2 SASEGT. This CDR3 has 15 residues. The CDR3: CTSRDGTVSYNEQFF. DNA of the CDR3: TGTACCAGCAGGGACGGGACAGTCTCCTACAATGAGCAGTTCTTC.

The table lists this clonotype with many counts. The rearrangement joins TRBV28 to TRBJ2-3; 9 positions match TRBD2. The length of the CDR3 is 14 residues. Germline V gene sequence: CDR1 MDHEN, CDR2 SYDVKM. The J segment lost 11 bases and the V segment lost 4 bases, leaving 10 bases of the junction unmatched. CDR3 bases: TGTGCCAGCAGTTCGTCAAGCGGGAGGAACGGGCAGTATTTT. Its translation is CASSSSSGRNGQYF.

V and J are TRBV7-8 and TRBJ2-7; possibly TRBD2 for D (5 bases). CDR1 SGHVS and CDR2 FQNEAQ come from the germline V gene. The CDR3 loop spans 15 amino acids. Trimming shortened V by 0 bases and J by 6 bases, and 15 bases separated the two germline ends. The chain's CDR3 is CASSLARRDLGEQYF. The CDR3 DNA reads as TGTGCCAGCAGCTTAGCGCGTCGGGATCTGGGCGAGCAGTACTTC.

Notes on this clonotype: A much bigger clone sits one base away, suggesting this may be a read error. CDR3 residues: CASNQGGTGAFREQFF. The CDR3 DNA follows: TGTGCCAGCAACCAAGGGGGGACAGGGGCTTTCCGTGAGCAGTTCTTC. The V gene is TRBV14, the J gene TRBJ2-1; 10 nucleotides align to TRBD1. CDR1 is SGHDN and CDR2 is FVKESK in the germline V gene. The CDR3 sequence is 16 residues long.

This clonotype was seen many times. V gene TRBV7-9 combines with J gene TRBJ2-1, with D possibly called TRBD1 or TRBD2 (6 bases each). Trimming left V 5 bases short and J 13 bases short, with 9 bases between. CDR3 length equals 10 residues. Germline assignment: CDR1 SEHNR and CDR2 FQNEAQ (reference sequence). The CDR3 spells CASSAGQQFF. The CDR3 DNA reads TGTGCCAGCAGCGCGGGACAACAGTTCTTC.

This clonotype was observed a few times. This chain connects TRBV6-4 to TRBJ2-3; perhaps TRBD2 as D (6 bases). This CDR3 contains 15 residues. The ends were cut back, 0 bases at V and 0 bases at J, with 7 bases in the middle. Germline-derived CDR1 and CDR2 are MRHNA and SNTAGT. The CDR3 loop is CASSDSAGSTDTQYF. CDR3 coding DNA: TGTGCCAGCAGTGACTCAGCGGGTAGCACAGATACGCAGTATTTT.

V gene TRBV7-9 combines with J gene TRBJ2-7, with 9 bases identical to TRBD1. Germline trimming cut 5 bases from V and 2 bases from J; bases unmatched to any gene: 19. Germline V gene data show CDR1 as SEHNR and CDR2 as FQNEAQ (reference sequence). There are 19 residues in the CDR3. The CDR3 DNA is TGTGCCAGCAGCCCCCAGGCGGGACAGGGCATTATGTTTCCCTACGAGCAGTACTTC. As protein: CASSPQAGQGIMFPYEQYF.

V is TRBV24-1 and J is TRBJ2-1, with TRBD2 identical over 11 bases. In germline, CDR1 is KGHDR, CDR2 SFDVKD. V lost 3 bases and J lost 4; bases outside the gene matches: 4. The length of the CDR3 is 16 residues. The CDR3 sequence is CATSDPSGRTYNEQFF. CDR3 in DNA: TGTGCCACCAGTGATCCTAGCGGGAGGACGTACAATGAGCAGTTCTTC.

As concerns this clonotype: A read error may be the cause here, since a much bigger clone is one base away. J is TRBJ2-5 and V is TRBV11-2; no reliable D call. From germline, CDR1 is SGHAT and CDR2 FQNNGV. V dropped 2 bases and J dropped 7 bases, with 11 bases sitting between them. The CDR3 extends over 13 amino acids. The CDR3 loop reads CASSLSPKATQYF. In DNA form, the CDR3 reads TGTGCCAGCAGCTTAAGCCCTAAGGCGACCCAGTACTTC.

This clonotype was observed at least ten times. The chain carries TRBV19 and TRBJ1-5, with 9 positions matching TRBD1. V was clipped by 7 bases and J by 0 bases; unmatched bases: 4. The CDR3 totals 15 residues. Germline CDR1 reads LNHDA; CDR2 reads SQIVND (reference sequence). CDR3 nucleotides: TGTGCCAGTAAGGACAGGGGTTATAGCAATCAGCCCCAGCATTTT. This gives the protein CASKDRGYSNQPQHF.

In its sample, this clonotype was seen many times. J is TRBJ2-2 and V is TRBV18; D remains unclear. V was trimmed by 1 base and J by 4 bases, leaving 10 bases between them. Germline V gives CDR1 KGHSH, CDR2 LQKENI. The CDR3 is 15 amino acids. The CDR3 here is CASSPHPPGTGELFF. In DNA, the CDR3 is TGTGCCAGCTCACCACACCCGCCAGGCACCGGGGAGCTGTTTTTT.

The genes are TRBV9 and TRBJ1-6; TRBD1 matches at 7 bases. The CDR3 runs to 15 residues. Unmatched junction bases numbered 10, after V lost 5 bases and J lost 8 bases. CDR1 SGDLS and CDR2 YYNGEE come from the germline V gene. CDR3 sequence (DNA): TGTGCCAGCAGTGCTAAGTCGACAGGGTATTCACCCCTCCACTTT. Protein: CASSAKSTGYSPLHF.

This chain connects TRBV24-1 to TRBJ2-3, with TRBD1 as a possible D gene (6 bases). The CDR3 is made up of 19 amino acids. The germline V gene encodes CDR1 KGHDR and CDR2 SFDVKD. Deletions cut 2 bases from V and 0 bases from J, with 20 bases between. CDR3 sequence: CATSDSLSGTKTSTDTQYF. DNA for the CDR3: TGTGCCACCAGTGATTCCCTCTCCGGGACAAAGACTAGCACAGATACGCAGTATTTT.

Many counts were recorded for this clonotype. V and J are TRBV30 and TRBJ2-3, with a weak D call TRBD2 (5 bases). V lost 0 bases and J lost 2, with 12 bases in between. CDR3 size: 15 residues. The germline gives CDR1 GTSNPN, CDR2 SVGIG (reference sequence). This CDR3 reads CAWSVGQTTTDTQYF. For the CDR3, the DNA is TGTGCCTGGAGTGTTGGTCAGACTACCACAGATACGCAGTATTTT.

This clonotype was recorded only once. This may arise from a read error, as a much more abundant clone is one base away. CDR3 loop: CASNYTFRGINEQYF. Written as DNA, the CDR3 is TGTGCCAGCAATTACACTTTTCGGGGGATCAACGAGCAGTACTTC. The V gene is TRBV6-5, the J gene TRBJ2-7, with a weak D call TRBD2 (6 bases). The CDR3 spans 15 residues. Germline values: CDR1 MNHEY, CDR2 SVGAGI.

V is TRBV6-1 and J is TRBJ2-5, with D tentatively TRBD1 or TRBD2 (5 bases each). The germline V gene encodes CDR1 MNHNS and CDR2 SASEGT. Trimming took off 6 bases at V and 5 bases at J, with 19 bases between the two ends. The CDR3 is 15 amino acids. The CDR3 is CASSAQVGLAETQYF. DNA for the CDR3: TGTGCCAGCAGCGCACAGGTCGGACTTGCCGAGACCCAGTACTTC.